This T cell receptor beta chain was profiled in a study of blood T cell repertoires in COVID-19. At the level of the study: COVID-19 samples, acute and convalescent, were from the United States, Italy and Spain.

Germline lookup yields CDR1 MNHEY and CDR2 SMNVEV (reference sequence). V lost 4 bases to trimming and J lost 4 bases, with 16 bases between them. This CDR3 spans 15 amino acids. Some clones are missing from TCRdb's copy, which holds only in-frame ones; the method was immunoSEQ multiplex PCR. Of roughly 250,000 clones in the sample, roughly 82% are singletons; the top ten hold 4.5% to 6%. The specimen sequenced was peripheral blood. The chain links TRBV27 to TRBJ1-2; no reliable D call. The sequence came from a woman aged 80 or over with active or convalescent COVID-19. CDR3 DNA: TGTGCCAGCAGTTACCATTCAACGGCGGGCTATGGCTACACCTTC. Translation: CASSYHSTAGYGYTF.